The 25 T cell receptor beta chains below all came from one sample that was sequenced in a study of T cell changes during pregnancy in multiple sclerosis (dated by TCRdb to the late 2010s). Libraries came from the immunoSEQ multiplex PCR assay. The source is immuneACCESS, and TCRdb retained only in-frame sequences with V and J called. Part of the clones is not carried over; for the studies checked, unresolved V genes explain less than half of this, and the remainder is unexplained. The table for this sample lists tens of thousands of clones; 85% to 95% of them were counted only once. The ten largest account for 1% of the sample. Source: peripheral blood, taken in the first trimester of pregnancy. All receptors come from a female donor with multiple sclerosis, enrolled in a pregnancy study.

Only a few counts were recorded for this clone. The rearrangement uses TRBV7-2 and TRBJ2-1, with TRBD2 matching over 9 bases. Germline assignment: CDR1 SGHTA and CDR2 FQGNSA. The CDR3 loop spans 17 amino acids. V trimming: 1 base; J trimming: 7 bases; junction bases outside the gene matches: 11. The CDR3 DNA reads TGTGCCAGCAGCTTAGGGGGCGCGGGGGGGCTGGGTAATGAGCAGTTCTTC. As protein: CASSLGGAGGLGNEQFF.

The chain joins TRBV6-5 to TRBJ1-2; 8 nucleotides match TRBD1. The CDR3 totals 15 residues. Losses at the gene ends were 2 bases for V and 3 bases for J; bases not matched to a gene: 5. The germline gives CDR1 MNHEY, CDR2 SVGAGI. For the CDR3, the DNA is TGTGCCAGCAGTTACCGGACAGGGAGAGACTATGGCTACACCTTC. Amino acids: CASSYRTGRDYGYTF.

The chain employs TRBV2 and TRBJ1-5, with 7 positions matching TRBD1. V lost 1 base, J lost 2 bases, and 2 bases stayed unmatched. This CDR3 has 15 amino acids. Germline V gene data show CDR1 as SNHLY and CDR2 as FYNNEI. CDR3 sequence (DNA): TGTGCCAGCAGTGAAGGAGGGGGCCGCAATCAGCCCCAGCATTTT. It yields the protein CASSEGGGRNQPQHF.

The chain recombines TRBV9 with TRBJ1-1; 9 bases map to TRBD1. Germline V lookup: CDR1 SGDLS, CDR2 YYNGEE. The trim removed 4 bases at V and 4 bases at J, leaving 17 bases unmatched. CDR3 length: 18 amino acids. CDR3 sequence: CASSPPLGRGQGTTEAFF. In nucleotides, the CDR3 is TGTGCCAGCAGCCCCCCTTTAGGGAGAGGACAGGGGACCACTGAAGCTTTCTTT.

This rearrangement joins TRBV5-8 to TRBJ2-3, with D unclear. CDR3 length: 14 residues. Germline CDR1 is SGHTS and CDR2 is YDEGEE. With 1 base removed from V and 4 bases from J, the gap between germline ends came to 10 bases. The CDR3 is CASSLTNGPDTQYF. In DNA, the CDR3 is TGTGCCAGCAGCTTGACTAATGGCCCAGATACGCAGTATTTT. The entire variable domain, with the rest obtained from reference TRBV5-8 and TRBJ2-3, is as follows: EAGVTQSPTHLIKTRGQQATLRCSPISGHTSVYWYQQALGLGLQFLLWYDEGEERNRGNFPPRFSGRQFPNYSSELNVNALELEDSALYLCASSLTNGPDTQYFGPGTRLTVL.

In its sample, this clone was seen once. The rearrangement uses TRBV5-1 and TRBJ1-1, with D possibly TRBD1 on 6 matching bases. The V end was cut by 5 bases, the J end by 1 base, with 9 bases between. The CDR3 has 13 residues. CDR1 is SGHRS and CDR2 is YFSETQ in the germline V gene. Here the CDR3 DNA reads TGCGCCAGCAGTTCGGGACAGAACACTGAAGCTTTCTTT. Its protein is CASSSGQNTEAFF.

V is TRBV30 and J is TRBJ1-4; the D is unclear. The germline CDR1 and CDR2 sequences are GTSNPN and SVGIG (reference sequence). V was pared by 0 bases and J by 4 bases, with 6 bases between. The CDR3 is 13 residues long. The CDR3 sequence is CAWSVNYNEKLFF. CDR3 nucleotide sequence: TGTGCCTGGAGTGTTAATTATAATGAAAAACTGTTTTTT. The full variable domain, in which reference TRBV30 and TRBJ1-4 provide the parts outside the CDR3, is SQTIHQWPATLVQPVGSPLSLECTVEGTSNPNLYWYRQAAGRGLQLLFYSVGIGQISSEVPQNLSASRPQDRQFILSSKKLLLSDSGFYLCAWSVNYNEKLFFGSGTQLSVL.

The gene calls are TRBV7-9 and TRBJ2-7, with TRBD2 matching 8 bases. The germline V gene has CDR1 SEHNR and CDR2 FQNEAQ (reference sequence). Trimming took 5 bases from V and 6 from J; bases not matched to a gene: 12. The CDR3 contains 15 residues. CDR3 nucleotide sequence: TGTGCCAGCAGCCGTCAACTAGCGGTTGCGGGCGAGCAGTACTTC. It is translated as CASSRQLAVAGEQYF.

The genes are TRBV6-5 and TRBJ2-3, with D perhaps TRBD2 (5 bases). Trimming took off 6 bases at V and 0 bases at J, with 10 bases between the two ends. CDR3 length: 14 residues. From germline, CDR1 is MNHEY and CDR2 SVGAGI. The CDR3 DNA is TGTGCCAGCAGGAACGGGGTTAGCACAGATACGCAGTATTTT. Protein sequence: CASRNGVSTDTQYF.

The chain combines TRBV7-3 with TRBJ2-7; 9 bases agree with TRBD2. Germline V gives CDR1 SGHTA, CDR2 FQGTGA. The V gene end was trimmed by 5 bases and the J gene end by 5 bases; junction bases not matched to a gene: 13. The CDR3 extends over 16 amino acids. As DNA, the CDR3 is TGTGCCAGCAGCCTAGCGCCGGGACTAGCTCTCAACGAGCAGTACTTC. It is translated as CASSLAPGLALNEQYF. Combining the CDR3 with reference TRBV7-3 and TRBJ2-7 gives the whole variable domain GAGVSQTPSNKVTEKGKYVELRCDPISGHTALYWYRQSLGQGPEFLIYFQGTGAADDSGLPNDRFFAVRPEGSVSTLKIQRTERGDSAVYLCASSLAPGLALNEQYFGPGTRLTVT.

This chain uses TRBV18 with TRBJ1-2; 7 nucleotides agree with TRBD1. With V trimmed by 2 bases and J by 0 bases, 9 bases remained unmatched. Germline CDR1 is KGHSH and CDR2 is LQKENI. The CDR3 runs to 17 residues. The CDR3: CASSPRQGKEANYGYTF. CDR3 DNA sequence: TGTGCCAGCTCACCAAGACAGGGAAAAGAAGCTAACTATGGCTACACCTTC.

The chain has TRBV6-5 and TRBJ1-2; 7 bases agree with TRBD1. The CDR3 length is 15 residues. Germline V CDR1 and CDR2: MNHEY, SVGAGI. The trim removed 0 bases at V and 5 bases at J, leaving 6 bases unmatched. The chain's CDR3 is CASSYSTGLTYGYTF. The CDR3 DNA reads TGTGCCAGCAGTTACTCGACAGGGTTAACATATGGCTACACCTTC.

The sample holds one count of this clone. V is TRBV6-1 and J is TRBJ1-2, with no clear D. The V gene lost 5 bases and the J gene lost 6 bases, with 13 bases spanning the gap. This CDR3 region has 13 residues. Germline V gene lookup returns CDR1 MNHNS and CDR2 SASEGT. CDR3 region: CASSPRREDGYTF. Written as DNA, the CDR3 is TGTGCCAGCAGTCCCCGGAGGGAAGATGGCTACACCTTC.

V usage is TRBV4-3 and J usage is TRBJ1-2; possible D gene TRBD1, 5 bases. Germline values: CDR1 LGHNA, CDR2 YSLEER. V was trimmed by 0 bases and J by 3 bases, leaving 5 bases between them. The CDR3 sequence is 13 residues long. The CDR3 here is CASSQDRDYGYTF. The CDR3 DNA reads as TGCGCCAGCAGCCAAGACAGGGACTATGGCTACACCTTC.

The V call is TRBV11-2, the J call TRBJ2-1; 9 bases are shared with TRBD1. The CDR3 spans 15 residues. V was pared by 5 bases and J by 4 bases, with 6 bases of the junction left unmatched. Germline CDR1 SGHAT, CDR2 FQNNGV. The chain's CDR3 is CASSKLGTGYNEQFF. CDR3 sequence (DNA): TGTGCCAGCAGCAAGCTAGGGACAGGGTACAATGAGCAGTTCTTC.

V is TRBV7-3 and J is TRBJ2-1; D remains ambiguous. The V gene lost 2 bases and the J gene lost 7 bases, with 12 bases spanning the gap. This CDR3 is 14 amino acids long. CDR1 and CDR2 (germline): SGHTA, FQGTGA. The CDR3 loop reads CASSLEVSWNEQFF. The CDR3, as DNA: TGTGCCAGCAGCTTAGAGGTTAGCTGGAATGAGCAGTTCTTC.

This chain uses TRBV5-1 with TRBJ2-1; TRBD2 matches 10 bases. The CDR3 covers 18 residues. Germline CDR1 is SGHRS and CDR2 is YFSETQ. J was trimmed by 5 bases and V by 0 bases; bases with no gene match: 11. CDR3 loop: CASSLGRSGTSVHNEQFF. CDR3 bases: TGCGCCAGCAGCTTGGGCAGATCCGGGACTAGCGTCCACAATGAGCAGTTCTTC.

V and J are TRBV2 and TRBJ2-4; 10 bases fit TRBD1. CDR1 is SNHLY, CDR2 FYNNEI, per germline. CDR3 length equals 13 residues. V lost 6 bases and J lost 7; bases outside the gene matches: 3. The CDR3, as DNA: TGTGCCAGCAGGGGGACAGGGGCGAACATTCAGTACTTC. Its protein product is CASRGTGANIQYF.

The chain carries TRBV7-3 and TRBJ1-1; 8 bases are a match to TRBD1. CDR1 SGHTA and CDR2 FQGTGA come from the germline V gene. The J segment lost 3 bases and the V segment lost 4 bases, leaving 4 bases of the junction unmatched. The CDR3 length is 14 residues. This CDR3 reads CASSSGQGHTEAFF. For the CDR3, the DNA is TGTGCCAGCAGCTCTGGACAGGGCCACACTGAAGCTTTCTTT.

This chain connects TRBV25-1 to TRBJ1-6; 8 positions agree with TRBD1. Germline trimming cut 7 bases from V and 7 bases from J; bases unmatched to any gene: 3. This CDR3 is 13 amino acids long. Per germline, CDR1 MGHDK and CDR2 SYGVNS. The CDR3 here is CASTGQGNSPLHF. DNA for the CDR3: TGTGCCAGCACCGGACAGGGCAATTCACCCCTCCACTTT.

The J gene is TRBJ1-4, the V gene TRBV6-1; no clear D. CDR1 is MNHNS and CDR2 is SASEGT in the germline V gene. Trimming took off 5 bases at V and 6 bases at J, with 10 bases between the two ends. CDR3 length: 13 amino acids. This CDR3 reads CASSSRNYEKLFF. The CDR3 coding sequence is TGTGCCAGCAGTTCACGAAACTATGAAAAACTGTTTTTT.

The chain joins TRBV7-9 to TRBJ2-1, with D possibly being TRBD1 (6 bases). The germline V gene has CDR1 SEHNR and CDR2 FQNEAQ (reference sequence). Trimming removed 1 base at V and 10 bases at J, with 8 bases between. CDR3 size: 12 residues. CDR3 amino acids: CASSLDGGEQFF. In DNA, the CDR3 is TGTGCCAGCAGCTTAGATGGGGGCGAGCAGTTCTTC.

The chain recombines TRBV9 with TRBJ1-5, with D unclear. Germline V CDR1 and CDR2: SGDLS, YYNGEE. CDR3 size: 15 residues. The V end lost 3 bases, the J end lost 2 bases, and 12 bases lay between the germline ends. The CDR3 is CASSATGIGNQPQHF. CDR3 sequence (DNA): TGTGCCAGCAGCGCCACGGGAATAGGCAATCAGCCCCAGCATTTT.

The chain employs TRBV25-1 and TRBJ2-7; 8 positions match TRBD1. V shed 3 bases, J shed 5 bases, and the junction held 6 bases outside the gene matches. This CDR3 spans 14 amino acids. Germline V gene lookup returns CDR1 MGHDK and CDR2 SYGVNS. The CDR3 DNA reads TGTGCCAGCAGTGATCCCCAGGGGGCCGACGAGCAGTACTTC. It is translated as CASSDPQGADEQYF.

CDR3 DNA: TGTGCCAGCAGTCGGGACTTCACAGATACGCAGTATTTT. It codes for CASSRDFTDTQYF. The chain recombines TRBV7-3 with TRBJ2-3, with a weak D call TRBD2 (6 bases). Trimming stripped 6 bases from V and 2 bases from J, with 9 bases between. CDR3 length: 13 amino acids. CDR1 SGHTA and CDR2 FQGTGA come from the germline V gene.